The 18 T cell receptor beta chains presented below share a single source sample, sequenced in a study of post-analysis software for immune sequencing data. General study points: In patients, about five TRBV segments were more frequent than in controls, with TRBV5-6, TRBV5-1 and TRBV20-1 among them.

Presence of unique molecular identifiers characterized the TCR beta cDNA libraries. TCRdb redid the calling of the PCR reads with MiXCR, one entry per CDR3 protein. The data show around 250,000 distinct CDR3 sequences, 36% seen once. These receptors have no identified antigens. Sequences were obtained from blood. The receptor set was obtained from a girl aged 5-17 years with multiple sclerosis.

This clonotype came up many times. The chain combines TRBV7-9 with TRBJ1-1; D unclear. Per germline, CDR1 SEHNR and CDR2 FQNEAQ (reference sequence). Trimming took off 0 bases at V and 1 base at J, with 9 bases between the two ends. There are 15 residues in the CDR3. In nucleotides, the CDR3 is TGTGCCAGCAGCTTAGCCGAGACAAGGAACACTGAAGCTTTCTTT. Protein sequence: CASSLAETRNTEAFF.

This clonotype was recorded many times. This chain joins TRBV12-3 or TRBV12-4 and TRBJ2-7; 13 bases align to TRBD2. The CDR3 consists of 14 residues. After removal of 2 bases from V and 6 bases from J, the junction contained 1 base not matched to a gene. This CDR3 is CASSLRTSGSEQYF. The CDR3 DNA reads TGTGCCAGCAGTTTAAGGACTAGCGGGAGCGAGCAGTACTTC.

There are many counts of this clonotype. The chain employs TRBV3-1 and TRBJ2-1, with 12 nucleotides matching TRBD2. Trimming removed 5 bases from V and 6 bases from J; junction bases left unmatched: 5. The CDR3 spans 15 residues. CDR1 LGHDT and CDR2 YNNKEL come from the germline V gene (reference sequence). CDR3 DNA sequence: TGTGCCAGCAGCTCCCGACTAGCGGGAGTCAATGAGCAGTTCTTC. Its protein product is CASSSRLAGVNEQFF.

This clonotype was seen at least ten times. The chain has TRBV28 and TRBJ1-1; D not certain. CDR1 MDHEN and CDR2 SYDVKM come from the germline V gene. The CDR3 loop spans 12 amino acids. V dropped 6 bases and J dropped 11 bases, with 16 bases sitting between them. The CDR3: CASSLSHRDAFF. The CDR3 region has the DNA TGTGCCAGCAGCCTTTCCCACAGAGACGCTTTCTTT.

The rearrangement joins TRBV29-1 to TRBJ2-3; 9 bases map to TRBD2. The CDR3 sequence is 15 residues long. V shed 2 bases, J shed 1 base, and the junction held 4 bases outside the gene matches. Looked up from germline, CDR1 is SQVTM and CDR2 is ANQGSEA. As DNA, the CDR3 is TGCAGCGTTGAACGCGCGGGGGGGGGCACAGATACGCAGTATTTT. It codes for CSVERAGGGTDTQYF.

The chain has TRBV5-1 and TRBJ2-3, with D perhaps TRBD1 (6 bases). The CDR3 loop spans 14 amino acids. From germline, CDR1 is SGHRS and CDR2 YFSETQ. V lost 8 bases and J lost 0, with 13 bases in between. The CDR3 sequence: CASTGHFSTDTQYF. The CDR3 DNA reads TGCGCCAGTACGGGACACTTTAGCACAGATACGCAGTATTTT.

This clonotype has just a few counts. The chain joins TRBV4-2 to TRBJ1-4, with D hard to call. The CDR3 totals 15 residues. Germline V gene data show CDR1 as LGHNA and CDR2 as YNFKEQ. The V end lost 3 bases, the J end lost 5 bases, and 13 bases lay between the germline ends. DNA of the CDR3: TGTGCCAGCAGCCACCGAAGGCGGCTCAATGAAAAACTGTTTTTT. Translating it yields CASSHRRRLNEKLFF.

Comments on this clonotype: One junction end does not reproduce the germline sequence, and a read error may be involved. The CDR3 region is CASSFVLAGVGEEAQYF. CDR3 DNA: TGTGCCAGCAGTTTCGTCCTAGCGGGAGTGGGGGAAGAGGCCCAGTACTTC. The chain has TRBV12-3 or TRBV12-4 and TRBJ2-5, with TRBD2 identical over 10 bases. The CDR3 is 17 residues long.

The genes are TRBV19 and TRBJ1-5; D not resolved. V gave up 4 bases and J gave up 4 bases, with 11 bases separating them. This CDR3 is 14 amino acids long. Germline values: CDR1 LNHDA, CDR2 SQIVND (reference sequence). The CDR3 DNA reads as TGTGCCAGTAGTAAAGGGTCCGGGAATCAGCCCCAGCATTTT. Its translation is CASSKGSGNQPQHF. Complete variable domain (other parts from reference TRBV19 and TRBJ1-5): DGGITQSPKYLFRKEGQNVTLSCEQNLNHDAMYWYRQDPGQGLRLIYYSQIVNDFQKGDIAEGYSVSREKKESFPLTVTSAQKNPTAFYLCASSKGSGNQPQHFGDGTRLSIL.

This clonotype was observed a few times. The V and J genes are TRBV5-1 and TRBJ2-5; no definite D call. V lost 4 bases, J lost 0 bases, and 4 bases lay in between. The germline CDR1 and CDR2 sequences are SGHRS and YFSETQ. This CDR3 has 12 amino acids. The CDR3: CASSPNQETQYF. The DNA for the CDR3 is TGCGCCAGCAGCCCGAACCAAGAGACCCAGTACTTC.

This chain links TRBV7-2 with TRBJ2-5; 7 bases fit TRBD1. The CDR3 runs to 14 residues. The germline gives CDR1 SGHTA, CDR2 FQGNSA. V was clipped by 6 bases and J by 1 base; unmatched bases: 5. The CDR3 bases are TGTGCCAGCAGTAGGACAGGCCTCCAAGAGACCCAGTACTTC. Encoded protein: CASSRTGLQETQYF. Drawing the rest from reference TRBV7-2 and TRBJ2-5, the complete variable domain is GAGVSQSPSNKVTEKGKDVELRCDPISGHTALYWYRQSLGQGLEFLIYFQGNSAPDKSGLPSDRFSAERTGGSVSTLTIQRTQQEDSAVYLCASSRTGLQETQYFGPGTRLLVL.

This clonotype was recorded many times. V and J are TRBV7-9 and TRBJ2-1; 7 bases fit TRBD2. This CDR3 comprises 16 residues. V was pared by 1 base and J by 3 bases, with 6 bases of the junction left unmatched. Germline assignment: CDR1 SEHNR and CDR2 FQNEAQ (reference sequence). The DNA of the CDR3 is TGTGCCAGCAGCTTAGGGTGGCTAGCGGTCTACAATGAGCAGTTCTTC. Translated, it gives CASSLGWLAVYNEQFF. Supplemented by reference TRBV7-9 and TRBJ2-1, the full variable domain reads DTGVSQNPRHKITKRGQNVTFRCDPISEHNRLYWYRQTLGQGPEFLTYFQNEAQLEKSRLLSDRFSAERPKGSFSTLEIQRTEQGDSAMYLCASSLGWLAVYNEQFFGPGTRLTVL.

This clonotype was counted ten times or more. DNA for the CDR3: TGTGCCAGCAGCCGGACGGAAAGGACCCAGTACTTC. Protein product: CASSRTERTQYF. The rearrangement joins TRBV7-9 to TRBJ2-5; D uncertain. This CDR3 spans 12 amino acids. Germline V lookup: CDR1 SEHNR, CDR2 FQNEAQ (reference sequence). The germline V and J ends were trimmed by 5 bases and 7 bases, with 11 bases remaining between them.

Regarding this clonotype: This may be a read error: a much more frequent sequence differs by one nucleotide. The V gene is TRBV3-1, the J gene TRBJ1-5; D is unresolved. CDR3 length: 15 amino acids. The germline V gene has CDR1 LGHDT and CDR2 YNNKEL (reference sequence). The CDR3 DNA sequence: TGTGCCAGCAGCCAATCGTGGGAAAACAATGAGCCCCAGCATTTT. The encoded protein is CASSQSWENNEPQHF.

For this clonotype: A much more abundant neighbour one base away suggests this may be a read error. The chain carries TRBV2 and TRBJ2-7; weak D call: TRBD1 (7 bases). The CDR3 sequence is 14 residues long. Germline CDR1 and CDR2: SNHLY and FYNNEI. V lost 10 bases to trimming and J lost 4 bases, with 20 bases between them. The DNA for the CDR3 is TGTGCCACAGTCAGGGCAGGGGGGTGTTACGAGCAGTACTTC. It codes for CATVRAGGCYEQYF.

As to this clonotype: At one end, the junction sequence differs from germline, possibly due to a read error. The rearrangement uses TRBV12-3 or TRBV12-4 and TRBJ2-3; 7 bases are shared with TRBD1. Gene TRBJ1-5 matches the end of the DNA better, so the J call may be wrong. The CDR3 sequence is 14 residues long. The CDR3 region has the DNA TGCGCCAGCACGCCGCTAGCGGGGACAGATACGCAGCATTTT. Amino acid sequence: CASTPLAGTDTQHF.

This clonotype has ten or more counts. The chain carries TRBV2 and TRBJ2-1; the match to TRBD2 covers 7 bases. This CDR3 spans 13 amino acids. J lost 10 bases, V lost 4 bases, and 7 bases had no gene match. The germline V gene has CDR1 SNHLY and CDR2 FYNNEI. The CDR3 bases are TGTGCCAGCAGTGTCGAGACTAGCCGCGAGCAGTTCTTC. Protein product: CASSVETSREQFF.

This clonotype showed up many times. V and J are TRBV25-1 and TRBJ1-1; 10 bases fit TRBD1. After removal of 4 bases from V and 4 bases from J, the junction contained 9 bases not matched to a gene. Germline V CDR1 and CDR2: MGHDK, SYGVNS. CDR3 size: 16 residues. The DNA for the CDR3 is TGTGCCAGCAGTGTTACGACAGGGGGCGGGGGCACTGAAGCTTTCTTT. This encodes CASSVTTGGGGTEAFF.